Listed here are 29 T cell receptor beta chains from one sample, sequenced in a study of blood T cell repertoires in COVID-19. Clones were read by immunoSEQ multiplex PCR, and TCRdb kept only the in-frame ones, dropping some. Found here are about 260,000 clones, 65% to 90% of them singletons; the top ten hold 1.5% to 2%. The specimen was peripheral blood. These receptor sequences come from a man aged 30 to 39 with active or convalescent COVID-19.

There are a few counts of this clone. The V call is TRBV4-2, the J call TRBJ2-3, with no clear D. The CDR3 is 18 amino acids. Germline V gene data show CDR1 as LGHNA and CDR2 as YNFKEQ. The V end lost 0 bases, the J end lost 0 bases, and 16 bases lay between the germline ends. CDR3 loop: CASSQDTGGGDSTDTQYF. In DNA form, the CDR3 reads TGTGCCAGCAGCCAAGATACGGGTGGCGGAGATAGCACAGATACGCAGTATTTT.

The chain is built from TRBV15 and TRBJ2-1; tentative D call: TRBD1 (5 bases). V lost 1 base and J 7 bases, leaving 20 bases between the germline ends. The germline CDR1 and CDR2 sequences are LNHNV and YYDKDF (reference sequence). There are 17 residues in the CDR3. CDR3 sequence: CATSRGSRQGHSNEQFF. The CDR3 region has the DNA TGTGCCACCAGCAGAGGGTCGCGTCAGGGTCATTCAAATGAGCAGTTCTTC.

The CDR3 DNA follows: TGTGCCAGCACACTGGGACTCCAAGAGACCCAGTACTTC. The encoded protein is CASTLGLQETQYF. This chain links TRBV18 with TRBJ2-5, with a weak D call TRBD2 (6 bases). The CDR3 is made up of 13 amino acids. CDR1 and CDR2 from the germline V gene are KGHSH and LQKENI. The V end was cut by 8 bases, the J end by 1 base, with 11 bases between.

This chain uses TRBV19 with TRBJ2-4; 8 bases map to TRBD2. Germline CDR1 LNHDA, CDR2 SQIVND (reference sequence). The CDR3 sequence is 15 residues long. Trimming at V came to 5 bases and at J to 4 bases, leaving 7 bases not matched to a gene. CDR3 in amino acids: CASSLTGGWKNIQYF. DNA for the CDR3: TGTGCCAGTAGTTTGACGGGGGGGTGGAAAAACATTCAGTACTTC.

This chain connects TRBV4-1 to TRBJ2-5; 7 bases line up with TRBD2. The germline gives CDR1 MGHRA, CDR2 YSYEKL. The CDR3 totals 14 residues. The trim removed 2 bases at V and 4 bases at J, leaving 4 bases unmatched. CDR3 in DNA: TGCGCCAGCAGCCAACGTGGGGGGGGAGAGACCCAGTACTTC. This gives the protein CASSQRGGGETQYF.

To note about this clone: Sequence at one end of the junction differs from germline and may be a read error. Other nucleotide sequences in the sample specify the same CDR3. This chain connects TRBV6-5 to TRBJ1-1; 8 nucleotides agree with TRBD1. The CDR3 runs to 13 residues. Germline V gene data show CDR1 as MNHEY and CDR2 as SVGAGI. The CDR3 reads CASSHRGDTEAFF. In DNA form, the CDR3 reads TGTGCCAGCAGTCACAGGGGGGACACTGAGGCTTTCTTT.

The chain uses TRBV4-1 and TRBJ1-2; 7 bases are a match to TRBD1. CDR1 and CDR2 (germline): MGHRA, YSYEKL. V lost 3 bases to trimming and J lost 6 bases; unmatched junction nucleotides: 19. The CDR3 is made up of 18 amino acids. Written as DNA, the CDR3 is TGCGCCAGCAGCCACTCTGGGGCAGGGGGATTTTCAAGAAATGGCTACACCTTC. Translation gives CASSHSGAGGFSRNGYTF.

This chain uses TRBV18 with TRBJ1-2; D not resolved. CDR3 length: 14 residues. The germline V gene encodes CDR1 KGHSH and CDR2 LQKENI. With 3 bases removed from V and 5 bases from J, the gap between germline ends came to 13 bases. The CDR3 loop is CASSPRTEEYGYTF. The CDR3 bases are TGTGCCAGCTCACCCCGGACGGAGGAATATGGCTACACCTTC.

This clone was detected once. This sequence joins TRBV5-6 and TRBJ1-4; 9 bases line up with TRBD1. CDR3 length equals 14 residues. The J segment lost 13 bases and the V segment lost 4 bases, leaving 11 bases of the junction unmatched. Germline loops: CDR1 SGHDT, CDR2 YYEEEE. The CDR3 reads CASSLGQGPLGLFF. The CDR3 DNA reads TGTGCCAGCAGCCTCGGACAGGGGCCATTAGGACTGTTTTTT.

The chain employs TRBV2 and TRBJ1-2; 7 nucleotides match TRBD1. The CDR3 has 14 residues. The J segment lost 3 bases and the V segment lost 7 bases, leaving 8 bases of the junction unmatched. Germline V lookup: CDR1 SNHLY, CDR2 FYNNEI. In nucleotides, the CDR3 is TGTGCCAGCACCATCGGTACAGGGGACTATGGCTACACCTTC. Residues: CASTIGTGDYGYTF.

This clone was seen a single time. This sequence joins TRBV20-1 and TRBJ1-1, with D uncertain. Trimming shortened V by 3 bases and J by 11 bases, and 13 bases separated the two germline ends. Germline assignment: CDR1 DFQATT and CDR2 SNEGSKA (reference sequence). This CDR3 region has 11 residues. CDR3 loop: CSASSGVRAFF. CDR3 in DNA: TGCAGTGCTAGCTCCGGGGTTCGGGCTTTCTTT.

V gene TRBV5-6 combines with J gene TRBJ1-6; no clear D. Germline CDR1 is SGHDT and CDR2 is YYEEEE. The CDR3 has 17 amino acids. V lost 0 bases, J lost 4 bases, and 14 bases lay in between. CDR3 coding DNA: TGTGCCAGCAGCTTGGACCGGGAGTTTGCGTATAATTCACCCCTCCACTTT. The encoded protein is CASSLDREFAYNSPLHF.

J is TRBJ1-6 and V is TRBV27, with D possibly being TRBD1 (5 bases). The germline V gene has CDR1 MNHEY and CDR2 SMNVEV (reference sequence). The V gene lost 6 bases and the J gene lost 0 bases, with 12 bases spanning the gap. The CDR3 runs 16 residues. CDR3 in DNA: TGTGCCAGCAGCCGGACATATAACTCCTATAATTCACCCCTCCACTTT. Amino acid sequence: CASSRTYNSYNSPLHF.

The gene calls are TRBV6-5 and TRBJ1-3, with 9 bases that match TRBD1. V trimming: 7 bases; J trimming: 2 bases; junction bases outside the gene matches: 3. CDR1 is MNHEY and CDR2 is SVGAGI in the germline V gene. The CDR3 covers 14 residues. For the CDR3, the DNA is TGTGCCAGCATCCGGACAGGGGCTGGAAACACCATATATTTT. Amino acid sequence: CASIRTGAGNTIYF.

V and J are TRBV4-3 and TRBJ1-2; TRBD1 matches 11 bases. This CDR3 has 17 residues. Looked up from germline, CDR1 is LGHNA and CDR2 is YSLEER. J gave up 7 bases and V 2 bases, and 12 bases lay outside the gene matches. CDR3 sequence: CASSQRRTGGVISGYTF. The DNA of the CDR3 is TGCGCCAGCAGCCAAAGGAGGACAGGGGGCGTTATTAGTGGCTACACCTTC.

V usage is TRBV30 and J usage is TRBJ1-5; no clear D gene. CDR1 GTSNPN and CDR2 SVGIG come from the germline V gene (reference sequence). Between the trimmed V and J ends, which lost 3 bases and 4 bases, there was a span of 13 bases. The CDR3 is made up of 14 amino acids. The CDR3 sequence is CAWSIGLSNQPQHF. For the CDR3, the DNA is TGTGCCTGGAGCATCGGGTTGTCAAATCAGCCCCAGCATTTT.

The V gene is TRBV2, the J gene TRBJ1-4, with D possibly matching TRBD1 (6 bases). The CDR3 length is 16 residues. The germline CDR1 and CDR2 sequences are SNHLY and FYNNEI. V gave up 2 bases and J gave up 5 bases, with 15 bases separating them. The chain's CDR3 is CASSETRTALNEKLFF. The CDR3 DNA sequence: TGTGCCAGCAGTGAAACCCGGACAGCCTTAAATGAAAAACTGTTTTTT.

The rearrangement links TRBV30 to TRBJ1-2; a possible D gene is TRBD1 (5 bases). The germline V and J ends were trimmed by 3 bases and 4 bases, with 15 bases remaining between them. The CDR3 covers 14 residues. From germline, CDR1 is GTSNPN and CDR2 SVGIG (reference sequence). The chain's CDR3 is CAWRDDLTVYGYTF. The CDR3 coding sequence is TGTGCCTGGAGAGACGACTTGACAGTCTATGGCTACACCTTC.

The table lists this clone with a few counts. This CDR3 reads CASTEGQGNTEAFF. The CDR3 DNA reads as TGTGCCAGCACGGAAGGACAGGGGAACACTGAAGCTTTCTTT. The V and J genes are TRBV2 and TRBJ1-1; 8 bases match TRBD1. The CDR3 consists of 14 residues. From germline, CDR1 is SNHLY and CDR2 FYNNEI. J lost 1 base, V lost 7 bases, and 5 bases had no gene match.

V gene TRBV7-2 combines with J gene TRBJ2-1; 8 nucleotides match TRBD1. Germline-derived CDR1 and CDR2 are SGHTA and FQGNSA. This CDR3 is built from 17 residues. V shed 1 base and J 0 bases; nucleotides not matched to a gene: 5. The CDR3 protein is CASSLVSDRGSYNEQFF. CDR3 nucleotides: TGTGCCAGCAGCTTAGTATCTGACAGGGGCTCCTACAATGAGCAGTTCTTC.

The sample holds a few counts of this clone. The rearrangement joins TRBV15 to TRBJ1-2; TRBD1 is a possible D gene (5 bases). The V and J ends lost 1 base and 13 bases respectively, with 13 bases between them. The CDR3 has 12 residues. CDR1 and CDR2 from the germline V gene are LNHNV and YYDKDF (reference sequence). The CDR3 DNA follows: TGTGCCACCAGCAGAGGTGGGGGGATCGGCACCTTC. The encoded protein is CATSRGGGIGTF. The full variable domain, its missing parts supplied by reference TRBV15 and TRBJ1-2, is DAMVIQNPRYQVTQFGKPVTLSCSQTLNHNVMYWYQQKSSQAPKLLFHYYDKDFNNEADTPDNFQSRRPNTSFCFLDIRSPGLGDTAMYLCATSRGGGIGTFGSGTRLTVV.

The genes are TRBV30 and TRBJ2-2; 12 nucleotides match TRBD1. This CDR3 comprises 14 residues. Trimming took 3 bases from V and 4 from J; bases not matched to a gene: 0. Germline CDR1 reads GTSNPN; CDR2 reads SVGIG (reference sequence). This chain's CDR3 is CAWRGQGATGELFF. Here the CDR3 DNA reads TGTGCCTGGAGGGGACAGGGGGCCACCGGGGAGCTGTTTTTT.

CDR3 residues: CASSLGLAVAKNIQYF. Here the CDR3 DNA reads TGTGCCAGCAGCTTGGGACTAGCGGTCGCCAAAAACATTCAGTACTTC. The chain recombines TRBV7-2 with TRBJ2-4, with 11 bases lining up with TRBD2. This CDR3 contains 16 residues. Per the germline V gene, CDR1 is SGHTA and CDR2 is FQGNSA. V shed 3 bases, J shed 1 base, and the junction held 2 bases outside the gene matches.

This chain uses TRBV5-1 with TRBJ2-5; 13 bases fit TRBD2. The length of the CDR3 is 15 residues. CDR1 and CDR2 from the germline V gene are SGHRS and YFSETQ. Losses at the gene ends were 4 bases for V and 2 bases for J; bases not matched to a gene: 2. Here the CDR3 reads CASSQGLAGQETQYF. The DNA of the CDR3 is TGCGCCAGCAGCCAGGGACTAGCGGGGCAAGAGACCCAGTACTTC.

The rearrangement uses TRBV2 and TRBJ2-3; 11 positions match TRBD1. CDR1 SNHLY and CDR2 FYNNEI come from the germline V gene. The CDR3 extends over 15 amino acids. The V and J ends lost 5 bases and 3 bases, in that order; junction bases with no gene match: 4. CDR3 sequence (DNA): TGTGCCAGCAGTCAGGACAGGGGGCTAACAGATACGCAGTATTTT. Translating it yields CASSQDRGLTDTQYF.

This clone was recorded once. The V call is TRBV6-4, the J call TRBJ1-1, with TRBD1 as a possible D gene (6 bases). Trimming left V 4 bases short and J 4 bases short, with 13 bases between. CDR3 length equals 14 residues. Germline CDR1 reads MRHNA; CDR2 reads SNTAGT. CDR3 amino acids: CASSAEQGVTEAFF. The CDR3 DNA is TGTGCCAGCAGTGCCGAACAGGGTGTCACTGAAGCTTTCTTT.

The genes are TRBV23-1 and TRBJ1-1; weak D call: TRBD1 (6 bases). TRBV23-1 carries the ORF label, with uncertain function. This CDR3 has 19 amino acids. V shed 1 base and J shed 0 bases, with 21 bases lying between them. The CDR3 is CASSQLGQRDILMNTEAFF. As DNA, the CDR3 is TGCGCCAGCAGTCAATTAGGGCAAAGGGACATCCTGATGAACACTGAAGCTTTCTTT.

This clone appeared once. CDR3 protein: CASSGRAIGNTIYF. The CDR3 DNA sequence: TGTGCCAGTAGCGGGAGGGCGATTGGAAACACCATATATTTT. The chain has TRBV19 and TRBJ1-3; D is uncertain. From germline, CDR1 is LNHDA and CDR2 SQIVND (reference sequence). The CDR3 has 14 residues. With 6 bases removed from V and 3 bases from J, the gap between germline ends came to 12 bases.

CDR3 nucleotide sequence: TGTGCCAGCAGCGTAGAGGAACTAGCGGGGGATACGCAGTATTTT. Amino acid sequence: CASSVEELAGDTQYF. The chain employs TRBV9 and TRBJ2-3, with 10 positions matching TRBD2. This CDR3 region has 15 residues. J gave up 6 bases and V 0 bases, and 4 bases lay outside the gene matches. Germline-derived CDR1 and CDR2 are SGDLS and YYNGEE.